Listed here are 4 T cell receptor beta chains from one sample, sequenced in a study of blood T cell repertoires in COVID-19. The table came from immunoSEQ multiplex PCR; TCRdb's copy has only in-frame clones and leaves some out. The data contain about 340,000 clones, 80% to 90% of them singletons. Sequenced sample: peripheral blood. The receptors stem from a woman aged 50 to 60 with COVID-19, enrolled during active disease.

The CDR3 here is CASSYSITAQETQYF. For the CDR3, the DNA is TGTGCCAGCAGTTACTCTATTACCGCGCAAGAGACCCAGTACTTC. The chain is built from TRBV6-5 and TRBJ2-5; D is uncertain. The CDR3 spans 15 residues. The V gene's germline CDR1 is MNHEY and CDR2 SVGAGI. V was cut by 0 bases and J by 2 bases, with 10 bases left in between.

The rearrangement links TRBV11-3 to TRBJ1-2, with D perhaps TRBD1 (6 bases). Trimming stripped 2 bases from V and 8 bases from J, with 15 bases between. Germline V gene data show CDR1 as SGHNT and CDR2 as YENEEA. The CDR3 covers 14 residues. Here the CDR3 reads CASSLRYRDGGYTF. Written as DNA, the CDR3 is TGTGCCAGCAGCTTACGATACAGGGACGGCGGCTACACCTTC.

This clone is a singleton in its sample. The chain is built from TRBV27 and TRBJ2-1; tentative D call: TRBD2 (5 bases). V dropped 3 bases and J dropped 2 bases, with 14 bases sitting between them. CDR3 size: 16 residues. Looked up from germline, CDR1 is MNHEY and CDR2 is SMNVEV (reference sequence). The CDR3 loop reads CASSLESSLTYNEQFF. The DNA for the CDR3 is TGTGCCAGCAGTTTGGAGTCTAGCCTTACCTACAATGAGCAGTTCTTC.

The gene calls are TRBV29-1 and TRBJ2-1; 9 bases map to TRBD1. Germline lookup yields CDR1 SQVTM and CDR2 ANQGSEA. CDR3 size: 17 residues. Trimming took 2 bases from V and 0 from J; bases not matched to a gene: 8. The CDR3, as DNA: TGCAGCGTTGAAAGTCTCTTGGGACAGGGCTCCTACAATGAGCAGTTCTTC. Translation: CSVESLLGQGSYNEQFF.